These 2 T cell receptor beta chains share one sample of origin, sequenced in a study of T cell therapy after organ transplantation. Assay used: immunoSEQ multiplex PCR; TCRdb lists only in-frame clones, some missing. The top ten clones hold approximately 30% of a sample with 5,800 or so clones, about two thirds of them seen once. Time point: 4-8 weeks after completion of therapy. These TCRs' antigens remain unknown. The starting material was CD8+ T cells from blood, obtained after autologous CMV-specific T cell therapy. Receptor source: a human patient who had received a solid organ transplant and had CMV disease. The graft donor may be the source of some T cells.

A few counts support this clone. CDR3: CASSLSLAGGQPQHF. The CDR3 DNA follows: TGTGCCAGCAGTTTATCGCTGGCAGGGGGCCAGCCCCAGCATTTT. The chain is built from TRBV27 and TRBJ1-5; 8 bases line up with TRBD1. Germline V gene data show CDR1 as MNHEY and CDR2 as SMNVEV (reference sequence). This CDR3 is 15 amino acids long. Trimming removed 0 bases from V and 7 bases from J; junction bases left unmatched: 5.

This clone was counted only a few times. The V call is TRBV19, the J call TRBJ2-2; D possibly uses TRBD1 or TRBD2 (6 bases each). This CDR3 region has 14 residues. V gave up 5 bases and J gave up 7 bases, with 14 bases separating them. The germline V gene encodes CDR1 LNHDA and CDR2 SQIVND (reference sequence). The DNA of the CDR3 is TGTGCCAGTAGTCCTTGGGGGGCCTACGGGGAGCTGTTTTTT. Its protein product is CASSPWGAYGELFF.